A selection of T cell receptor beta chains follows, all from one sample in a study of T cell repertoires in cytomegalovirus infection. TCRdb redid the calling of the reads with MiXCR, one entry per CDR3 protein. This sample yields hundreds of thousands of distinct CDR3 sequences, of which more than 25% are seen a single time; roughly an eighth belongs to the top ten. These receptors lack a known antigen. The source material was cultured CD8+ T cells from PBMCs, sampled from culture after CMV antigen stimulation. The receptors come from a human donor in good health (CMV status not recorded). Some clones in this sample may be carry-over from other donors' samples. Both conserved end residues are part of each CDR3. The D gene is left open where the match is weak. Rows give clone size only sometimes, using once, few, many, or a class for an expanded clone.

V gene: TRBV4-1
clone size: few
D gene: TRBD1
CDR3 length: 16
J gene: TRBJ2-3
CDR3 protein: CASSQTPGQGGDTQYF
CDR3 DNA: TGCGCCAGCAGCCAGACCCCGGGACAGGGAGGAGATACGCAGTATTTT

V gene: TRBV7-9
clone size: NA
D gene: TRBD2
CDR3 length: 15
J gene: TRBJ2-3
CDR3 protein: CASSPRLAGENTQYF
CDR3 DNA: TGTGCCAGCAGCCCTCGACTAGCGGGGGAGAATACGCAGTATTTT

V gene: TRBV15
clone size: few
D gene: TRBD1
CDR3 length: 20
J gene: TRBJ1-1
CDR3 protein: CATSRTRLRDRSLLNTEAFF
CDR3 DNA: TGTGCCACCAGCAGAACCAGACTCCGGGACAGGAGTTTATTGAACACTGAAGCTTTCTTT

V gene: TRBV25-1
clone size: NA
D gene: NA
CDR3 length: 14
J gene: TRBJ1-1
CDR3 protein: CASSEYFQGTEAFF
CDR3 DNA: TGTGCCAGCAGTGAATATTTCCAGGGCACTGAAGCTTTCTTT

V gene: TRBV7-6
clone size: NA
D gene: NA
CDR3 length: 17
J gene: TRBJ2-6
CDR3 protein: CASSLEFQSSGANVLTF
CDR3 DNA: TGTGCCAGCAGCTTGGAATTTCAATCCTCTGGGGCCAACGTCCTGACTTTC

V gene: TRBV7-6
clone size: many
D gene: NA
CDR3 length: 13
J gene: TRBJ2-7
CDR3 protein: CASSPSGQGEQYF
CDR3 DNA: TGTGCCAGCAGCCCGTCGGGGCAAGGCGAGCAGTACTTC

V gene: TRBV11-1
clone size: once
D gene: NA
CDR3 length: 16
J gene: TRBJ1-3
CDR3 protein: CACSSIRGLSGNTIYF
CDR3 DNA: TGTGCCTGCAGCTCAATCAGGGGTCTCTCTGGAAACACCATATATTTT

V gene: TRBV6-5
clone size: NA
D gene: NA
CDR3 length: 17
J gene: TRBJ2-1
CDR3 protein: CASSYSQGRGAYNEQFF
CDR3 DNA: TGTGCCAGCAGTTACTCTCAGGGAAGGGGGGCCTACAATGAGCAGTTCTTC

V gene: TRBV12-3/TRBV12-4
clone size: few
D gene: TRBD1
CDR3 length: 15
J gene: TRBJ2-1
CDR3 protein: CASSLAGQGPNEQFF
CDR3 DNA: TGTGCCAGCAGTTTAGCGGGACAGGGCCCGAATGAGCAGTTCTTC

V gene: TRBV11-1
clone size: NA
D gene: NA
CDR3 length: 15
J gene: TRBJ2-3
CDR3 protein: CASSLRAKRTDTQYF
CDR3 DNA: TGTGCCAGCAGCTTGAGGGCAAAGCGCACAGATACGCAGTATTTT

V gene: TRBV5-1
clone size: NA
D gene: NA
CDR3 length: 14
J gene: TRBJ1-2
CDR3 protein: CASSSDAGRVSYTF
CDR3 DNA: TGCGCCAGCAGCTCGGATGCAGGGCGTGTTAGCTACACCTTC

V gene: TRBV20-1
clone size: NA
D gene: NA
CDR3 length: 13
J gene: TRBJ2-7
CDR3 protein: CSALDGEGYEQYF
CDR3 DNA: TGCAGTGCTCTCGACGGCGAGGGGTACGAGCAGTACTTC

V gene: TRBV28
clone size: NA
D gene: TRBD1
CDR3 length: 16
J gene: TRBJ2-1
CDR3 protein: CASSPDGTGVRGWQFF
CDR3 DNA: TGTGCCAGCAGTCCCGACGGGACAGGGGTTAGGGGGTGGCAGTTCTTC

V gene: TRBV3-1
clone size: NA
D gene: NA
CDR3 length: 14
J gene: TRBJ1-1
CDR3 protein: CASSQGFLNTEAFF
CDR3 DNA: TGTGCCAGCAGCCAAGGCTTTTTGAACACTGAAGCTTTCTTT

V gene: TRBV18
clone size: NA
D gene: NA
CDR3 length: 13
J gene: TRBJ2-7
CDR3 protein: CASSPQRGDEQYF
CDR3 DNA: TGTGCCAGCTCACCACAAAGGGGGGACGAGCAGTACTTC

V gene: TRBV2
clone size: NA
D gene: NA
CDR3 length: 21
J gene: TRBJ1-6
CDR3 protein: CASSDLFSSPGTGSYNSPLHF
CDR3 DNA: TGTGCCAGCAGTGACCTATTCTCCTCCCCCGGGACGGGCTCCTATAATTCACCCCTCCACTTT

V gene: TRBV9
clone size: few
D gene: NA
CDR3 length: 13
J gene: TRBJ1-1
CDR3 protein: CASSPGGKAEAFF
CDR3 DNA: TGTGCCAGCAGCCCGGGGGGCAAGGCTGAAGCTTTCTTT

V gene: TRBV7-6
clone size: many
D gene: TRBD1
CDR3 length: 17
J gene: TRBJ2-1
CDR3 protein: CASSLQTGKWTYNEQFF
CDR3 DNA: TGTGCCAGCAGCTTACAGACAGGGAAGTGGACCTACAATGAGCAGTTCTTC

V gene: TRBV6-5
clone size: few
D gene: NA
CDR3 length: 15
J gene: TRBJ1-1
CDR3 protein: CASSRKDRMDTEAFF
CDR3 DNA: TGTGCCAGCAGTCGGAAAGACAGGATGGACACTGAAGCTTTCTTT

V gene: TRBV9
clone size: NA
D gene: NA
CDR3 length: 14
J gene: TRBJ1-2
CDR3 protein: CASSADRGDDGYTF
CDR3 DNA: TGTGCCAGCAGCGCCGACAGAGGGGACGATGGCTACACCTTC

V gene: TRBV12-5
clone size: NA
D gene: TRBD1
CDR3 length: 15
J gene: TRBJ2-1
CDR3 protein: CASGPEGTGNNEQFF
CDR3 DNA: TGTGCTAGTGGTCCCGAGGGGACAGGCAACAATGAGCAGTTCTTC

V gene: TRBV15
clone size: few
D gene: NA
CDR3 length: 16
J gene: TRBJ2-3
CDR3 protein: CATSEEWEGWMGTQYF
CDR3 DNA: TGTGCCACCAGCGAGGAATGGGAAGGTTGGATGGGTACGCAGTATTTT

V gene: TRBV10-3
clone size: once
D gene: NA
CDR3 length: 16
J gene: TRBJ2-1
CDR3 protein: CAISVLNLESYNEQFF
CDR3 DNA: TGTGCCATCAGTGTGTTAAATTTGGAGTCATACAATGAGCAGTTCTTC

V gene: TRBV6-6
clone size: NA
D gene: NA
CDR3 length: 13
J gene: TRBJ1-5
CDR3 protein: CVSSLGPYQPQHF
CDR3 DNA: TGTGTCAGCAGCCTGGGGCCCTATCAGCCCCAGCATTTT

V gene: TRBV12-3/TRBV12-4
clone size: NA
D gene: NA
CDR3 length: 15
J gene: TRBJ1-2
CDR3 protein: CASTQTGGVNYGYTF
CDR3 DNA: TGTGCCAGCACCCAGACGGGCGGGGTTAACTATGGCTACACCTTC

V gene: TRBV7-9
clone size: few
D gene: NA
CDR3 length: 17
J gene: TRBJ1-1
CDR3 protein: CASSSALGISLNTEAFF
CDR3 DNA: TGTGCCAGCAGCTCGGCCTTGGGCATCTCTTTGAACACTGAAGCTTTCTTT